What follows describes a single T cell receptor (beta chain). This sample was included in a study of blood T cell repertoires in COVID-19. Study summary: Samples of COVID-19 (acute and convalescent) were obtained from the United States, Italy and Spain. From T cells, B-cell-depleted T cells, or PBMCs came the material, which was cDNA or gDNA.

CDR3 length: 15 amino acids. Germline lookup yields CDR1 KGHSH and CDR2 LQKENI. The junction had 10 bases not matched to a gene; V was cut back by 3 bases and J by 6 bases. Original processing notes: Researchers report that nucleated cell counts were estimated from reference gene primer amplification. The table came from immunoSEQ multiplex PCR; TCRdb's copy has only in-frame clones and leaves some out. D and trimming come from the DNA, and the V and J calls and clone size come from that table. This table has hundreds of thousands of clones, 85% to 90% appearing once. This TCR was sampled from a man aged 45 to 65 with acute or convalescent COVID-19. The V call is TRBV18, the J call TRBJ1-2, with 7 positions matching TRBD1. The sample consisted of peripheral blood. CDR3 sequence (DNA): TGTGCCAGCTCACCTCGACAGGGTGACGGTCATGGCTACACCTTC. This encodes CASSPRQGDGHGYTF.